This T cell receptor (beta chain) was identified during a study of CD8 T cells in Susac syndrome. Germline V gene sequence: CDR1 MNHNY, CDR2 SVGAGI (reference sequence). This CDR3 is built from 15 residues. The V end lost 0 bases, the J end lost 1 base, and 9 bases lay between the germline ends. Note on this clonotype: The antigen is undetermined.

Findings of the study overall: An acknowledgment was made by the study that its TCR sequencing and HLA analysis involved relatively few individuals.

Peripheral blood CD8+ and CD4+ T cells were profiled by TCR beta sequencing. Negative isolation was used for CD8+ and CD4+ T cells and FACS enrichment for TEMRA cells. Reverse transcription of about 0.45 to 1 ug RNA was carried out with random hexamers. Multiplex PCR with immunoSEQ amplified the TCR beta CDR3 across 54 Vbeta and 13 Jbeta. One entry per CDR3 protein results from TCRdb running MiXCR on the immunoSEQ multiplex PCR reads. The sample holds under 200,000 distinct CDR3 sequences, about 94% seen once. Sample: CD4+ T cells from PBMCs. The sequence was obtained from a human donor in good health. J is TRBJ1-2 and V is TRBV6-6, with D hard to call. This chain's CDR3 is CASSYSPNLNYGYTF. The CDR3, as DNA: TGTGCCAGCAGTTACTCGCCTAATCTTAACTATGGCTACACCTTC.